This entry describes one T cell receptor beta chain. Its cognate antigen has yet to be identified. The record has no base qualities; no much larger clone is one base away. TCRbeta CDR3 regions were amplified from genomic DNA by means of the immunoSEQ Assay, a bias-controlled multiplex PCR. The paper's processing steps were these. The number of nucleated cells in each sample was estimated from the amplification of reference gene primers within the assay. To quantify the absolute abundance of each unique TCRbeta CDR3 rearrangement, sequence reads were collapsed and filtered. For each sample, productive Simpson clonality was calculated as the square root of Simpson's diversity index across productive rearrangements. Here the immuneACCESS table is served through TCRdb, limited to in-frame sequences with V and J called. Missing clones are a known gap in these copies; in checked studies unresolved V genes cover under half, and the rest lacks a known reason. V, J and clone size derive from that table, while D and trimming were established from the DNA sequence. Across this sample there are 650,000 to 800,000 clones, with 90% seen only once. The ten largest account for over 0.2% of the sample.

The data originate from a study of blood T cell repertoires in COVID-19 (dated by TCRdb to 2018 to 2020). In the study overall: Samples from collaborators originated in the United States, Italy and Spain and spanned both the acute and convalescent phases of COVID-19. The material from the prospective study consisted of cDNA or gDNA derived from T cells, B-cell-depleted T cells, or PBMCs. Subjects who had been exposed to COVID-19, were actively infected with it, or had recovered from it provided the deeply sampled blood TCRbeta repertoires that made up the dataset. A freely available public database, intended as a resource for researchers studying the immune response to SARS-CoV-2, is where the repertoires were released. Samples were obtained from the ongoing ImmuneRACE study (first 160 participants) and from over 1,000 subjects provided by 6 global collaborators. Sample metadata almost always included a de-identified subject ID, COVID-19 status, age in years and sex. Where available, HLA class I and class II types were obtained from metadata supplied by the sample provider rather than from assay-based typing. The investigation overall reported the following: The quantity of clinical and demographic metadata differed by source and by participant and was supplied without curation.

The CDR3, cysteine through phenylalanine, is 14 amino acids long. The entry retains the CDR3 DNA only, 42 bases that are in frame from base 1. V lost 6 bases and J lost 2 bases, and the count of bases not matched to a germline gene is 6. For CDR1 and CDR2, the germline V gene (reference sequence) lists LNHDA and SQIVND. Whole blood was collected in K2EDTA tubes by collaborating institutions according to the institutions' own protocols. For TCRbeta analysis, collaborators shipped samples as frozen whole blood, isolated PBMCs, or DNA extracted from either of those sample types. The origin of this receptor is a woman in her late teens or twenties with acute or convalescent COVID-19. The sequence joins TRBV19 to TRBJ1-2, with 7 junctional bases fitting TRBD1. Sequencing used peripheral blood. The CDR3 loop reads CASSPDRLNYGYTF. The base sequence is TGTGCCAGTAGCCCGGACAGGCTGAACTATGGCTACACCTTC.